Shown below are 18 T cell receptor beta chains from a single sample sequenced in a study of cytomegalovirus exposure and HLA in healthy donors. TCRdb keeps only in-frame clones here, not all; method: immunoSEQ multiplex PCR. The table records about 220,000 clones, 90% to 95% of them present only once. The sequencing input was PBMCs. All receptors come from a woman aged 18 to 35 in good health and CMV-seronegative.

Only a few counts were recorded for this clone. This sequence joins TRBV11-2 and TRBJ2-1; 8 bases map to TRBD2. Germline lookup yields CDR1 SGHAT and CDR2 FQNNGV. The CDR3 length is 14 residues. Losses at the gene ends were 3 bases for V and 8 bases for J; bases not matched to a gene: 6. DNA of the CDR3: TGTGCCAGCAGCTTCAGCGGGAGTTTCGATGAGCAGTTCTTC. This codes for CASSFSGSFDEQFF.

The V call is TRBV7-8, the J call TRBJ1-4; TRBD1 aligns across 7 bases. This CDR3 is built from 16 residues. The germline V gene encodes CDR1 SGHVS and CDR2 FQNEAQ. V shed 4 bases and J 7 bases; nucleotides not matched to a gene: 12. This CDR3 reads CASSSRQGQEREKLFF. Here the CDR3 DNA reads TGTGCCAGCAGCTCGCGACAGGGCCAGGAACGTGAAAAACTGTTTTTT.

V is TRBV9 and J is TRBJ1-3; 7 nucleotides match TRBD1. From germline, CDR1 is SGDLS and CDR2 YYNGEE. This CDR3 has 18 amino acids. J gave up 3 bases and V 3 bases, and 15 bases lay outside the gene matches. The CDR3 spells CASSARDITGVFGNTIYF. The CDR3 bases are TGTGCCAGCAGCGCCCGGGACATAACAGGGGTCTTTGGAAACACCATATATTTT.

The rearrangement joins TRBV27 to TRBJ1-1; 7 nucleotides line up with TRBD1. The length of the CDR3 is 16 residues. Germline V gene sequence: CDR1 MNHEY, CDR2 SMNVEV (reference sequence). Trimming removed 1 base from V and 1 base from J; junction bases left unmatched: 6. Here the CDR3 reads CASSLLGHRGNTEAFF. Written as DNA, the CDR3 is TGTGCCAGCAGTTTATTGGGACACAGGGGGAACACTGAAGCTTTCTTT.

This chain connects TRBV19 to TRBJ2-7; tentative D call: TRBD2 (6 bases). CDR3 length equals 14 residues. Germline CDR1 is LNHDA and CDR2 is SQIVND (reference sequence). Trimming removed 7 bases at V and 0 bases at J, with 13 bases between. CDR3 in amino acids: CASKLSGGSYEQYF. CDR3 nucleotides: TGTGCCAGTAAACTTAGCGGAGGCTCCTACGAGCAGTACTTC. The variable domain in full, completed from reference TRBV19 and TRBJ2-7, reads DGGITQSPKYLFRKEGQNVTLSCEQNLNHDAMYWYRQDPGQGLRLIYYSQIVNDFQKGDIAEGYSVSREKKESFPLTVTSAQKNPTAFYLCASKLSGGSYEQYFGPGTRLTVT.

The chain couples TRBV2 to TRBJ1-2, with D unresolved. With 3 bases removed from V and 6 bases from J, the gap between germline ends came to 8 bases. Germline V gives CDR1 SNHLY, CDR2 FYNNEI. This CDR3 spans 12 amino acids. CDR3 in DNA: TGTGCCAGCAGTGAGGGCTACAATGGCTACACCTTC. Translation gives CASSEGYNGYTF. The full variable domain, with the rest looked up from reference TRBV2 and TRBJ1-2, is EPEVTQTPSHQVTQMGQEVILRCVPISNHLYFYWYRQILGQKVEFLVSFYNNEISEKSEIFDDQFSVERPDGSNFTLKIRSTKLEDSAMYFCASSEGYNGYTFGSGTRLTVV.

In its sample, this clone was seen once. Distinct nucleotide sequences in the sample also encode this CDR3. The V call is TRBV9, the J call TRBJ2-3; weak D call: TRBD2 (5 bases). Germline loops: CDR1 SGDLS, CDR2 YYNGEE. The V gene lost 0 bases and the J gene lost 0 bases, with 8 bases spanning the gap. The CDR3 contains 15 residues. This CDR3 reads CASSVDGISTDTQYF. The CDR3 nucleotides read TGTGCCAGCAGCGTAGACGGGATAAGCACAGATACGCAGTATTTT.

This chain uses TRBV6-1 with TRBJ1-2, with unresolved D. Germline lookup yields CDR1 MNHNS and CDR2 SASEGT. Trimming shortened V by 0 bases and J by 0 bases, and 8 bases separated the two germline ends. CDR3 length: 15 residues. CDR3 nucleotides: TGTGCCAGCAGTGAAGCGCTGGCAGCTAACTATGGCTACACCTTC. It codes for CASSEALAANYGYTF.

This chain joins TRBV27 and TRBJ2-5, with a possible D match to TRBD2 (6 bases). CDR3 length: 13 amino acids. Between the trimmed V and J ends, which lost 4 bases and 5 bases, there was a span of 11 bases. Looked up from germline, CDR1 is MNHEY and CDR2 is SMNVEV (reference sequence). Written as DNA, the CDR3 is TGTGCCAGCAGTTATCGAGCGGGCGAGACCCAGTACTTC. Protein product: CASSYRAGETQYF.

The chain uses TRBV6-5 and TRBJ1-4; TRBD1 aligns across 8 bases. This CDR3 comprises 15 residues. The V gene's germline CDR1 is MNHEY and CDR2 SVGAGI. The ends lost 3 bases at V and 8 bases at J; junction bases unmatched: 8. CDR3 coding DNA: TGTGCCAGCAGTTATTCAGGGGGCGCGGCGGAAAAACTGTTTTTT. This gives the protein CASSYSGGAAEKLFF.

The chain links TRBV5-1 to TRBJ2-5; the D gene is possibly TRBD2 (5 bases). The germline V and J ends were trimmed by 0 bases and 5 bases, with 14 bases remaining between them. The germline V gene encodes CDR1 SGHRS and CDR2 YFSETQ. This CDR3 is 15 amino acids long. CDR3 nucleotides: TGCGCCAGCAGCTTGGGAGGAGCACTAGGGGAGACCCAGTACTTC. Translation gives CASSLGGALGETQYF.

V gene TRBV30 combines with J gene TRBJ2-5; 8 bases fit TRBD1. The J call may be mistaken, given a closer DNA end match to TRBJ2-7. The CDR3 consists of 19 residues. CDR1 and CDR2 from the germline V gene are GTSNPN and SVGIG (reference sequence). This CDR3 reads CAWSVRFYPTGQGSYEQYF. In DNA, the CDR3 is TGTGCCTGGAGTGTACGTTTTTACCCCACAGGACAGGGTTCCTACGAGCAGTACTTC.

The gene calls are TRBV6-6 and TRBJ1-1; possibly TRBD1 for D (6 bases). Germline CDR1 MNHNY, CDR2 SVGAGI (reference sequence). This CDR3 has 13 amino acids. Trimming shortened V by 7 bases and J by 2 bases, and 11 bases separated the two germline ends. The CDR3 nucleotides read TGTGCCAGCAAAGGACAGCTTAACACTGAAGCTTTCTTT. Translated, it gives CASKGQLNTEAFF.

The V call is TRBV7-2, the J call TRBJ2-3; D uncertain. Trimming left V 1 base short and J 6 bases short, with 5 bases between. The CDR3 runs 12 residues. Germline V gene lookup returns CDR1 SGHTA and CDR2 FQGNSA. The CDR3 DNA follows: TGTGCCAGCAGCTTAGACGGGGATACGCAGTATTTT. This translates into CASSLDGDTQYF.

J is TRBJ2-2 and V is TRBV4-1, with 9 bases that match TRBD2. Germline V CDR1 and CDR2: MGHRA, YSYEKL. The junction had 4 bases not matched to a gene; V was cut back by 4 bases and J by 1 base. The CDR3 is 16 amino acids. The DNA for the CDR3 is TGCGCCAGCAGCCCGCCTAGCGGGGTGAACACCGGGGAGCTGTTTTTT. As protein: CASSPPSGVNTGELFF.

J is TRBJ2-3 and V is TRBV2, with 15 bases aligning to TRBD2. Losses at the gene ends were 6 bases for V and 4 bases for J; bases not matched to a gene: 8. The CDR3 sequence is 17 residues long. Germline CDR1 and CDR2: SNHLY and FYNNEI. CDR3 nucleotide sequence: TGTGCCAGCAGGCCGAGGACTAGCGGGAGGGGCGCAGATACGCAGTATTTT. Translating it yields CASRPRTSGRGADTQYF.

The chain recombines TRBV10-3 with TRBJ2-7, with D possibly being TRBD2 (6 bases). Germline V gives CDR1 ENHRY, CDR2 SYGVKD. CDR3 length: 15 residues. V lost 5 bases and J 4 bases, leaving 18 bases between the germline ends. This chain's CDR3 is CAISFRAGRLYEQYF. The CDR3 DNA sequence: TGTGCCATCAGTTTCAGGGCCGGGAGATTATACGAGCAGTACTTC.

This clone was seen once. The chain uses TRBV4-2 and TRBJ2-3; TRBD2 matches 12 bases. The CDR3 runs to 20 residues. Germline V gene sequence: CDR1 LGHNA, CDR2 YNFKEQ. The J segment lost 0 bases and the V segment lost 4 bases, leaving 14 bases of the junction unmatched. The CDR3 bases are TGTGCCAGCAGCCGCCCGGGACTAGCGGGCCCAGCAACTAGCACAGATACGCAGTATTTT. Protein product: CASSRPGLAGPATSTDTQYF.